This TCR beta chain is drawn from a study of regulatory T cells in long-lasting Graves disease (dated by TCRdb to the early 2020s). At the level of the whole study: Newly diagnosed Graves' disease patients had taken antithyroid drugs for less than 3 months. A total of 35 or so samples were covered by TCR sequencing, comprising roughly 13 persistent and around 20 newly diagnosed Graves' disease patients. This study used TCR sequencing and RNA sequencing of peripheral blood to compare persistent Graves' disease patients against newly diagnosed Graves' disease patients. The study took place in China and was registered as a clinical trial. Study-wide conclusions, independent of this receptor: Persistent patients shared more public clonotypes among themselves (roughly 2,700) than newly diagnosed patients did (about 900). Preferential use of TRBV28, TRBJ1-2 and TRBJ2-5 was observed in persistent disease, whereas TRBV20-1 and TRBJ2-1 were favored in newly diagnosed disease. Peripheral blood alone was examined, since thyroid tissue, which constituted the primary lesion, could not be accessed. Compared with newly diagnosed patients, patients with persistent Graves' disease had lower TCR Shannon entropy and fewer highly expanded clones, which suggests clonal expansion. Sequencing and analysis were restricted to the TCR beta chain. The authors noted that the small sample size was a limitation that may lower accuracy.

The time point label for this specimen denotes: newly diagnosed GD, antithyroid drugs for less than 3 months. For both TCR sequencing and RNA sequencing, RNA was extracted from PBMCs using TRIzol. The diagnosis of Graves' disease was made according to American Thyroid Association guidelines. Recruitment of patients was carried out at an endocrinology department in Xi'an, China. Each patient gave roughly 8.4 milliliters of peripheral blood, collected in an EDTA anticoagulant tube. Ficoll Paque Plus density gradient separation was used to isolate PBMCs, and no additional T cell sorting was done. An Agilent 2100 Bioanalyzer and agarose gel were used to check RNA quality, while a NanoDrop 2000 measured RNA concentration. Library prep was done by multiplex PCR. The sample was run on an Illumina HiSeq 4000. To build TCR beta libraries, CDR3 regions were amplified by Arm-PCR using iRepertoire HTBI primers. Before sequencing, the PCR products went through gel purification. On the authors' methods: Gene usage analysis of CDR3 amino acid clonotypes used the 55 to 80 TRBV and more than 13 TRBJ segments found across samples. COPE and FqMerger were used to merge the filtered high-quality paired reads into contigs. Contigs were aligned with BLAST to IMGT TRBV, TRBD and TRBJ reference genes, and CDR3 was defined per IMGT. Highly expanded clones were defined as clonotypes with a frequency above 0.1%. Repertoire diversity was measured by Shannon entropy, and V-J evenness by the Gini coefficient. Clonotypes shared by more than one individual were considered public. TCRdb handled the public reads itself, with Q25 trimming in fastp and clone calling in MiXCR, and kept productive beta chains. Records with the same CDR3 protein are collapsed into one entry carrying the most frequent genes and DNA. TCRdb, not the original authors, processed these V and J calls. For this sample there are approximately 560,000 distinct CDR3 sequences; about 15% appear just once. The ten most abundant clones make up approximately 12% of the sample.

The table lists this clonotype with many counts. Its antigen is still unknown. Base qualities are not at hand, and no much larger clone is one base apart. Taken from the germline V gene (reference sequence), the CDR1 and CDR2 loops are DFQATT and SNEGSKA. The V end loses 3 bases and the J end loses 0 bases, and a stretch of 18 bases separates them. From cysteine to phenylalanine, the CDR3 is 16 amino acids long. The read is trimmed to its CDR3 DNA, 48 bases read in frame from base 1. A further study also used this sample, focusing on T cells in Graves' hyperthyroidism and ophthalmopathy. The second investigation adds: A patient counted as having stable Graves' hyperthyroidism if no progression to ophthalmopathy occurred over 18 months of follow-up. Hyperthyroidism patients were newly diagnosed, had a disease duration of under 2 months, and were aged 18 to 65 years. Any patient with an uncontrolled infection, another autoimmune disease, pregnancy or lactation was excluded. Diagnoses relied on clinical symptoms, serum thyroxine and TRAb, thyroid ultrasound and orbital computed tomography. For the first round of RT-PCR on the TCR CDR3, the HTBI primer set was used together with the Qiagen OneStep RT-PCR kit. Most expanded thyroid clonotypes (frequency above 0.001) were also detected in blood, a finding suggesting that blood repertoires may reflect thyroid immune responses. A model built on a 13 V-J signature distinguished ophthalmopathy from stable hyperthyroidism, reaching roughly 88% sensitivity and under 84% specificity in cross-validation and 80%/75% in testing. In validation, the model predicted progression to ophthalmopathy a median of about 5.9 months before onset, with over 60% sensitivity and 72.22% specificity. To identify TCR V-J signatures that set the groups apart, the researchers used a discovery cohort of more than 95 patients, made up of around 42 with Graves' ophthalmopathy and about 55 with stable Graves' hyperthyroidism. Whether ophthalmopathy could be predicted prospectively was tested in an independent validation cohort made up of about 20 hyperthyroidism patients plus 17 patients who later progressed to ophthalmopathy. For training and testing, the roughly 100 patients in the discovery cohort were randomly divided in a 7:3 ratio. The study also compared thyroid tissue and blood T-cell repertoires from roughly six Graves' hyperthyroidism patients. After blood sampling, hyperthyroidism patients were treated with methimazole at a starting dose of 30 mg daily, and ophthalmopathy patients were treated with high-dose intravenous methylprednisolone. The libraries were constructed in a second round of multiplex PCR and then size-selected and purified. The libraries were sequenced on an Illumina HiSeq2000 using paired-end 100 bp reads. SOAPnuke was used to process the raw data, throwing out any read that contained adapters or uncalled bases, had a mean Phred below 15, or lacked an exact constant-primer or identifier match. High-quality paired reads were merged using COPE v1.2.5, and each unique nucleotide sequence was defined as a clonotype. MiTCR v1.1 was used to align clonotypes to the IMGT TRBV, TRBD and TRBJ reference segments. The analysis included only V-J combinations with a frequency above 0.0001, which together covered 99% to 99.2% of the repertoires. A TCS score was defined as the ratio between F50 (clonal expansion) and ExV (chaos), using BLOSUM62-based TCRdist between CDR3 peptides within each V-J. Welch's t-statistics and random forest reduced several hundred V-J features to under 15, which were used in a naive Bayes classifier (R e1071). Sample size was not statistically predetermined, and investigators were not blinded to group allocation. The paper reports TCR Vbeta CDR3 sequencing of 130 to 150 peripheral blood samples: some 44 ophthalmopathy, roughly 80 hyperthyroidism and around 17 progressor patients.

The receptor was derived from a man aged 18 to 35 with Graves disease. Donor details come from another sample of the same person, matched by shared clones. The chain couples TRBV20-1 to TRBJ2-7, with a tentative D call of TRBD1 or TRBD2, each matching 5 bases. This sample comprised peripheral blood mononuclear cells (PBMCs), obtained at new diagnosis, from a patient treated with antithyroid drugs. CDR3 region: CSASATSRDLSYEQYF. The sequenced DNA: TGCAGTGCTAGTGCTACCTCCCGGGACCTCTCCTACGAGCAGTACTTC.